Described below is a single T cell receptor beta chain sequence and its context. The data were obtained in a study of OX40 agonist ivuxolimab in advanced cancers. Looking at the study overall: It was permissible to have had prior anti-PD-1, anti-PD-L1 or anti-CTLA-4 therapy, and about 40% had some. Three patients, one with hepatocellular carcinoma and two with cutaneous melanoma, responded partially.

The V gene's germline CDR1 is SNHLY and CDR2 FYNNEI. The CDR3 length is 13 residues. V shed 4 bases and J shed 5 bases, with 6 bases lying between them. The data were produced by immunoSEQ multiplex PCR, yet TCRdb's version contains in-frame clones alone and is incomplete. The repertoire holds tens of thousands of clones, with approximately 80% as singletons. This TCR was sampled from an adult with an advanced solid tumor such as melanoma, head and neck, liver or kidney cancer. The sample in question was CD4+ or CD8+ T cells sorted from blood, obtained in a trial of the OX40 agonist ivuxolimab. The rearrangement joins TRBV2 to TRBJ1-6, with D unresolved. The CDR3 reads CASSVDNNSPLHF. The CDR3 nucleotides read TGTGCCAGCAGTGTTGATAATAATTCACCCCTCCACTTT.